This TCR beta chain originates from a study of blood T cell repertoires in COVID-19. Study-level information: Spain, Italy and the United States supplied samples that represented acute and convalescent COVID-19.

In the source study's methods: Reference gene primer amplification yielded estimated nucleated cell counts. Method: immunoSEQ multiplex PCR; TCRdb's copy keeps in-frame clones and lacks some. The V and J calls and clone size are taken from that table; D and trimming were inferred from the DNA. In the table there are roughly 130,000 clones, 70% to 85% of which are singletons. Only one count was recorded for this clone. With 5 bases clipped from V and 5 bases from J, the junction kept 6 bases outside the gene matches. Looked up from germline, CDR1 is SGHNT and CDR2 is YENEEA. The CDR3 contains 14 residues.

The V and J genes are TRBV11-3 and TRBJ2-7; 10 bases agree with TRBD1. The sequenced material came from peripheral blood. The clonotype originates from an elderly woman with acute or convalescent COVID-19. The CDR3 loop reads CASSPRDRGNEQYF. In DNA, the CDR3 is TGTGCCAGCAGCCCCCGGGACAGGGGCAACGAGCAGTACTTC.